These 18 T cell receptor beta chains originate from one sample sequenced in a study of T-cell reconstitution after alpha-beta-depleted transplantation in children. Unique molecular identifiers were used to barcode this TCRbeta library. MiXCR was run by TCRdb on the PCR reads, yielding one entry per CDR3 protein. Among some 340,000 distinct CDR3 sequences listed, about 9.3% were seen once. This material consisted of PBMCs from the stem cell graft donor, taken from the stem cell graft. These TCRs come from a human donor who donated a stem cell graft to a child with acute lymphoblastic leukemia.

The genes are TRBV9 and TRBJ1-1; possibly TRBD1 for D (5 bases). Germline V gene lookup returns CDR1 SGDLS and CDR2 YYNGEE. The CDR3 has 13 amino acids. Trimming removed 0 bases from V and 7 bases from J, with 10 bases in between. CDR3 protein: CASSVAGTGEAFF. In DNA form, the CDR3 reads TGTGCCAGCAGCGTAGCCGGGACGGGTGAAGCTTTCTTT.

In this sample, this clonotype turned up a few times. The gene calls are TRBV19 and TRBJ2-1; 13 bases are shared with TRBD2. Germline V gives CDR1 LNHDA, CDR2 SQIVND (reference sequence). The junction had 17 bases not matched to a gene; V was cut back by 3 bases and J by 9 bases. CDR3 length: 19 amino acids. CDR3 bases: TGTGCCAGTAGTATGGATTGGGACCCACTAGCGGGAGGGCCTGGTGAGCAGTTCTTC. Amino acid sequence: CASSMDWDPLAGGPGEQFF.

In its sample, this clonotype was seen a few times. This chain uses TRBV27 with TRBJ2-7, with 11 bases that match TRBD2. V lost 2 bases to trimming and J lost 2 bases; unmatched junction nucleotides: 5. Per the germline V gene, CDR1 is MNHEY and CDR2 is SMNVEV (reference sequence). The CDR3 is 16 amino acids. This CDR3 is CASSLMKLAGAYEQYF. CDR3 nucleotides: TGTGCCAGCAGTTTAATGAAACTAGCGGGAGCCTACGAGCAGTACTTC.

The V call is TRBV6-2 or TRBV6-3, the J call TRBJ2-7, with 9 bases lining up with TRBD1. Germline V CDR1 and CDR2: MNHEY, SVGEGT. The ends lost 6 bases at V and 1 base at J; junction bases unmatched: 13. The CDR3 is 17 residues long. This CDR3 is CASSPFTPGQGSYEQYF. CDR3 sequence (DNA): TGTGCCAGCAGCCCATTTACACCGGGACAGGGTTCCTACGAGCAGTACTTC.

V and J are TRBV12-3 or TRBV12-4 and TRBJ2-1, with D possibly TRBD2 on 6 matching bases. Trimming took off 5 bases at V and 7 bases at J, with 18 bases between the two ends. There are 15 residues in the CDR3. CDR3 sequence: CASSTGLQTGNEQFF. The CDR3 nucleotides are TGTGCCAGCAGTACGGGACTCCAAACTGGGAATGAGCAGTTCTTC.

CDR3: CASSFVLAENEQFF. In DNA form, the CDR3 reads TGTGCCAGCAGTTTCGTACTAGCAGAAAATGAGCAGTTCTTC. The V gene is TRBV12-3 or TRBV12-4, the J gene TRBJ2-1, with D possibly matching TRBD2 (6 bases). The germline V and J ends were trimmed by 3 bases and 7 bases, with 13 bases remaining between them. The CDR3 extends over 14 amino acids.

This clonotype has only a few counts. This rearrangement joins TRBV11-3 to TRBJ2-3, with D perhaps TRBD2 (6 bases). This CDR3 has 15 residues. Trimming pared 2 bases from V and 2 bases from J, leaving 11 bases between. The V gene's germline CDR1 is SGHNT and CDR2 YENEEA. The CDR3 nucleotides are TGTGCCAGCAGCTTATCGGGACTCATCACAGATACGCAGTATTTT. Protein sequence: CASSLSGLITDTQYF.

This clonotype was seen at least ten times. CDR3 nucleotides: TGTGCCAGCAGAACGGACGGAGACTCCTACGAGCAGTACTTC. It translates to CASRTDGDSYEQYF. The rearrangement links TRBV12-3 or TRBV12-4 to TRBJ2-7; no clear D gene. The CDR3 runs 14 residues. Trimming removed 6 bases at V and 0 bases at J, with 12 bases between.

J is TRBJ2-3 and V is TRBV7-8, with 7 bases lining up with TRBD1. This CDR3 contains 17 residues. Germline CDR1 and CDR2: SGHVS and FQNEAQ. Trimming cost V 2 bases and J 1 base; bases outside gene matches: 9. The CDR3 nucleotides are TGTGCCAGCAGCTTACCAGCCACAGGGGACCGCACAGATACGCAGTATTTT. Residues: CASSLPATGDRTDTQYF.

The V gene is TRBV12-3 or TRBV12-4, the J gene TRBJ2-5, with TRBD1 identical over 11 bases. This CDR3 has 15 amino acids. The V segment lost 5 bases and the J segment 4 bases; nucleotides outside the gene matches: 6. The DNA of the CDR3 is TGTGCCAGCAGTCATCGGACAGGGGGCGGAGAGACCCAGTACTTC. Its translation is CASSHRTGGGETQYF.

This clonotype occurred a few times. The chain recombines TRBV20-1 with TRBJ2-7; D remains ambiguous. The germline V and J ends were trimmed by 2 bases and 4 bases, with 12 bases remaining between them. Germline values: CDR1 DFQATT, CDR2 SNEGSKA (reference sequence). The CDR3 is 13 residues long. Here the CDR3 reads CSARPREMYEQYF. In nucleotides, the CDR3 is TGCAGTGCTAGACCCCGAGAAATGTACGAGCAGTACTTC.

The chain has TRBV5-1 and TRBJ1-2; 7 nucleotides align to TRBD1. Germline V lookup: CDR1 SGHRS, CDR2 YFSETQ. The V gene end was trimmed by 2 bases and the J gene end by 4 bases; junction bases not matched to a gene: 5. The CDR3 loop spans 14 amino acids. The CDR3 is CASSFGTDFYGYTF. The CDR3 DNA is TGCGCCAGCAGCTTCGGGACAGACTTCTATGGCTACACCTTC.

The sample holds a few counts of this clonotype. The chain combines TRBV7-6 with TRBJ2-7; D is uncertain. Trimming removed 5 bases from V and 0 bases from J, with 17 bases in between. This CDR3 is built from 16 residues. Germline CDR1 SGHVS, CDR2 FNYEAQ. CDR3 nucleotides: TGTGCCAGCAGCGCCGCCCGGGCAGGTAGCTCCTACGAGCAGTACTTC. Translated, it gives CASSAARAGSSYEQYF.

The chain carries TRBV7-2 and TRBJ1-4, with D possibly TRBD1 on 6 matching bases. V lost 8 bases and J lost 8, with 15 bases in between. Germline CDR1 is SGHTA and CDR2 is FQGNSA. This CDR3 region has 13 residues. The CDR3 bases are TGTGCCAGCGGCCCGAGGGGGGCCGAAAAACTGTTTTTT. This codes for CASGPRGAEKLFF.

This clonotype was observed a handful of times. The chain is built from TRBV7-3 and TRBJ2-1; D possibly corresponds to TRBD1 (6 bases). The ends were cut back, 4 bases at V and 7 bases at J, with 8 bases in the middle. This CDR3 is built from 12 residues. Germline assignment: CDR1 SGHTA and CDR2 FQGTGA. The CDR3: CASSSGANEQFF. The CDR3 nucleotides read TGTGCCAGCAGCTCAGGGGCGAATGAGCAGTTCTTC. Based on the CDR3 plus reference TRBV7-3 and TRBJ2-1, the full variable domain is GAGVSQTPSNKVTEKGKYVELRCDPISGHTALYWYRQSLGQGPEFLIYFQGTGAADDSGLPNDRFFAVRPEGSVSTLKIQRTERGDSAVYLCASSSGANEQFFGPGTRLTVL.

The sample holds a few counts of this clonotype. V is TRBV6-2 or TRBV6-3 and J is TRBJ2-7; TRBD1 might be the D (5 bases). Trimming pared 4 bases from V and 3 bases from J, leaving 13 bases between. CDR1 and CDR2 from the germline V gene are MNHEY and SVGEGT. This CDR3 is built from 14 residues. The DNA for the CDR3 is TGTGCCAGCAGTTTCTCAGGGTTATACTACGAGCAGTACTTC. The encoded protein is CASSFSGLYYEQYF.

The V and J genes are TRBV6-5 and TRBJ2-3; 8 nucleotides align to TRBD2. CDR3 length: 15 amino acids. Trimming took 2 bases from V and 4 from J; bases not matched to a gene: 5. Germline V lookup: CDR1 MNHEY, CDR2 SVGAGI. The CDR3 protein is CASSYETSDPDTQYF. CDR3 bases: TGTGCCAGCAGTTACGAGACTAGCGACCCAGATACGCAGTATTTT.

The chain recombines TRBV7-9 with TRBJ2-5; perhaps TRBD1 as D (6 bases). The CDR3 has 16 amino acids. Germline loops: CDR1 SEHNR, CDR2 FQNEAQ (reference sequence). The V end lost 3 bases, the J end lost 1 base, and 15 bases lay between the germline ends. The CDR3: CASSFLTGIGQETQYF. The CDR3 nucleotides read TGTGCCAGCAGCTTCCTTACAGGGATTGGCCAAGAGACCCAGTACTTC.